The present T cell receptor (beta chain) was sequenced within a study of spatial heterogeneity in lung cancer. Time point specified: sample taken at primary tumor resection. In germline, CDR1 is MDHEN, CDR2 SYDVKM. The V gene lost 6 bases and the J gene lost 4 bases, with 13 bases spanning the gap. The CDR3 sequence is 13 residues long. This clonotype has ten or more counts. Via MiXCR, TCRdb re-called the 5' RACE reads, giving one row per CDR3 protein. The data hold tens of thousands of distinct CDR3 sequences, with about 5% observed a single time. The chain couples TRBV28 to TRBJ2-7; D unclear. The TCR originated in a male donor with early-stage non-small cell lung cancer. The specimen comprised PBMCs, sampled at surgery. The CDR3 here is CASSLRTVYEQYF. DNA for the CDR3: TGTGCCAGCAGCTTGAGGACGGTGTACGAGCAGTACTTC.